This is a list of T cell receptor beta chains from one sample in a study of beta chain features in type 1 diabetes. Profiling relied on immunoSEQ multiplex PCR, and the TCRdb table lists in-frame clones only, not all of them. This repertoire shows over 100,000 clones, roughly 15% found once; its top ten account for less than 3%. Material: central memory CD4+ T cells from blood. Receptor source: a man aged 25-45 years with type 1 diabetes. The CDR3 runs from the conserved cysteine through the conserved F or W. The D gene is left open where the match is weak. Rows may omit the clone size; those that give it use once, few, many or a size class.

v_gene	d_gene	j_gene	abundance	CDR3aa	CDR3nt
TRBV6-1	.	TRBJ1-5	.	CASLGTPTQHF	TGTGCCAGCCTAGGGACGCCGACCCAGCATTTT
TRBV25-1	.	TRBJ1-4	many	CASYGNEKLFF	TGTGCCAGCTATGGTAATGAAAAACTGTTTTTT
TRBV18	.	TRBJ1-1	few	CASSPRETGNTEAFF	TGTGCCAGCTCACCACGGGAGACGGGCAACACTGAAGCTTTCTTT
TRBV9	.	TRBJ2-3	.	CASSGTTDTQYF	TGTGCCAGCAGTGGGACCACAGATACGCAGTATTTT
TRBV15	.	TRBJ2-2	few	CATSSQMGQLTGELFF	TGTGCCACCAGCAGTCAAATGGGCCAGTTGACCGGGGAGCTGTTTTTT
TRBV29-1	.	TRBJ1-3	few	CSVARGQSSGNTIYF	TGCAGCGTTGCCCGCGGACAGAGCTCTGGAAACACCATATATTTT
TRBV29-1	.	TRBJ2-3	few	CSVTQRAVGTDTQYF	TGCAGCGTCACCCAAAGGGCGGTTGGCACAGATACGCAGTATTTT
TRBV9	.	TRBJ2-1	few	CASTQGHEQFF	TGTGCCAGCACCCAAGGGCATGAGCAGTTCTTC
TRBV10-3	.	TRBJ2-5	few	CAISDPGRSGRNF	TGTGCCATCAGTGACCCGGGAAGGTCCGGTCGGAACTTC
TRBV6-5	.	TRBJ2-5	.	CASSYGRLVETQYF	TGTGCCAGCAGTTACGGGAGACTCGTAGAGACCCAGTACTTC
TRBV7-2	TRBD1	TRBJ1-6	.	CASSYRDRDNSPLHF	TGTGCCAGCAGCTATAGGGACAGGGACAATTCACCCCTCCACTTT
TRBV5-8	.	TRBJ2-1	.	CASSLRADWDNEQFF	TGTGCCAGCAGCTTGAGGGCAGACTGGGACAATGAGCAGTTCTTC
TRBV9	.	TRBJ2-3	few	CASSVSLADTQYF	TGTGCCAGCAGCGTTAGTCTTGCAGATACGCAGTATTTT
TRBV29-1	.	TRBJ1-2	few	CSVEGTFYGYTF	TGCAGCGTTGAAGGGACTTTCTATGGCTACACCTTC
TRBV28	.	TRBJ2-7	few	CASSSSLGQEQYF	TGTGCCAGCAGTTCAAGCCTCGGACAGGAGCAGTACTTC
TRBV30	.	TRBJ1-2	few	CAWSVEGLDGYTF	TGTGCCTGGAGTGTAGAAGGGTTGGATGGCTACACCTTC
TRBV2	.	TRBJ1-2	.	CASRQGPGYGYTF	TGTGCCAGCAGACAGGGACCTGGATATGGCTACACCTTC
TRBV10-3	.	TRBJ2-5	.	CAISAGTNSQETQYF	TGTGCCATCAGTGCCGGGACAAACTCTCAAGAGACCCAGTACTTC
TRBV7-8	.	TRBJ2-2	.	CARSSNTGELFF	TGTGCCAGGTCCTCTAACACCGGGGAGCTGTTTTTT
TRBV4-3	TRBD1	TRBJ1-2	few	CASSFVGGQTPNYGYTF	TGCGCCAGCAGCTTTGTGGGGGGACAGACCCCTAACTATGGCTACACCTTC
TRBV11-3	.	TRBJ1-1	.	CASSLAASNTEAFF	TGTGCCAGCAGCTTAGCGGCATCGAACACTGAAGCTTTCTTT
TRBV4-1	.	TRBJ2-5	.	CASSPNRAIQETQYF	TGCGCCAGCAGCCCAAACAGGGCGATCCAAGAGACCCAGTACTTC
TRBV7-2	.	TRBJ1-1	.	CASSLEGLNTEAFF	TGTGCCAGCAGCTTGGAGGGGCTGAACACTGAAGCTTTCTTT
TRBV9	.	TRBJ1-6	.	CASSVGQAANSPLHF	TGTGCCAGCAGCGTAGGACAGGCCGCTAATTCACCCCTCCACTTT
TRBV28	TRBD1	TRBJ2-1	.	CASSTPGQGSIEQFF	TGTGCCAGCAGTACCCCGGGACAGGGGTCTATTGAGCAGTTCTTC
TRBV7-6	TRBD1	TRBJ1-3	.	CASSSGTGVGNTIYF	TGTGCCAGCAGTAGCGGGACAGGGGTAGGAAACACCATATATTTT
TRBV19	TRBD1	TRBJ2-1	few	CASSPRPGQGFDEQFF	TGTGCCAGTAGTCCAAGGCCGGGACAGGGTTTCGATGAGCAGTTCTTC
TRBV29-1	TRBD1	TRBJ1-1	.	CSVGHQTGIYTEAFF	TGCAGCGTGGGACATCAGACAGGGATTTACACTGAAGCTTTCTTT
TRBV7-6	TRBD1	TRBJ2-7	once	CASSLGPKTGDYEQYF	TGTGCCAGCAGCTTAGGGCCGAAGACAGGGGACTACGAGCAGTACTTC
TRBV20-1	.	TRBJ2-1	.	CSASRNEQFF	TGCAGTGCAAGTAGGAATGAGCAGTTCTTC
TRBV5-4	.	TRBJ2-2	.	CASSLYRAEAGELFF	TGTGCCAGCAGCTTGTACAGAGCCGAGGCCGGGGAGCTGTTTTTT
TRBV7-9	.	TRBJ2-5	few	CASSLVGETQYF	TGTGCCAGCAGCTTAGTCGGAGAGACCCAGTACTTC
TRBV28	.	TRBJ2-4	few	CASSFSDGSKNIQYF	TGTGCCAGCAGTTTTTCGGACGGCTCCAAAAACATTCAGTACTTC
TRBV6-5	TRBD1	TRBJ2-7	.	CASSPLDRGEQYF	TGTGCCAGCAGTCCCCTGGACAGGGGCGAGCAGTACTTC
TRBV6-1	.	TRBJ2-5	many	CASSATLEQTQYF	TGTGCCAGCAGTGCCACGTTAGAGCAGACCCAGTACTTC
TRBV30	TRBD1	TRBJ1-6	few	CAWSGAGGGSPLHF	TGTGCCTGGAGTGGGGCAGGGGGGGGATCACCCCTCCACTTT
TRBV30	.	TRBJ2-5	many	CAWTWGPWAKETQYF	TGTGCCTGGACCTGGGGACCTTGGGCCAAGGAGACCCAGTACTTC
TRBV6-5	TRBD1	TRBJ1-6	.	CASRPGTGYNSPLHF	TGTGCCAGCAGGCCCGGGACAGGTTATAATTCACCCCTCCACTTT
TRBV10-3	.	TRBJ2-1	medium-sized	CATAAGKSEQFF	TGTGCCACTGCGGCGGGGAAGAGCGAGCAGTTCTTC
TRBV29-1	.	TRBJ1-1	.	CSALKDLTEAFF	TGCAGCGCCCTAAAAGATCTCACTGAAGCTTTCTTT
TRBV9	TRBD2	TRBJ2-6	few	CASTPERGASGANVLTF	TGTGCCAGCACTCCGGAGCGGGGGGCATCCGGGGCCAACGTCCTGACTTTC
TRBV18	.	TRBJ1-1	.	CASSPNTEAFF	TGTGCCAGCTCACCAAACACTGAAGCTTTCTTT
TRBV5-1	.	TRBJ2-1	.	CASSLAGAHNEQFF	TGCGCCAGCAGCTTAGCAGGGGCCCACAATGAGCAGTTCTTC
TRBV2	.	TRBJ2-3	few	CASSGQLTDTQYF	TGTGCCAGCAGTGGACAGCTCACAGATACGCAGTATTTT
TRBV9	TRBD2	TRBJ2-1	.	CASSVGLAGANPSYNEQFF	TGTGCCAGCAGCGTAGGACTAGCGGGGGCAAACCCCTCCTACAATGAGCAGTTCTTC
TRBV27	.	TRBJ2-5	many	CASSFRVRETQYF	TGTGCCAGCAGTTTCAGGGTTCGGGAGACCCAGTACTTC
TRBV4-2	TRBD1	TRBJ2-4	.	CASSPQGAGTKNIQYF	TGTGCCAGCAGCCCCCAGGGGGCAGGGACCAAAAACATTCAGTACTTC
TRBV15	TRBD1	TRBJ1-5	few	CATSPGTGGNQPQHF	TGTGCCACCAGCCCTGGGACAGGGGGCAATCAGCCCCAGCATTTT
TRBV6-1	TRBD1	TRBJ2-5	few	CASSLDRGDGETQYF	TGTGCCAGCAGTCTGGACAGGGGTGACGGAGAGACCCAGTACTTC
TRBV6-6	TRBD1	TRBJ1-1	.	CASSTGAVGTEAFF	TGTGCCAGCAGTACAGGGGCGGTGGGCACTGAAGCTTTCTTT
TRBV2	.	TRBJ1-6	few	CASRGLENSPLHF	TGTGCCAGCAGGGGGCTAGAGAATTCACCCCTCCACTTT
TRBV4-3	.	TRBJ2-7	.	CASSQDIIRDGYEQYF	TGCGCCAGCAGCCAAGATATCATCAGGGATGGGTACGAGCAGTACTTC
TRBV9	.	TRBJ2-6	.	CASSPSGTASGANVLTF	TGTGCCAGCAGCCCATCCGGGACGGCCTCTGGGGCCAACGTCCTGACTTTC
TRBV4-3	TRBD2	TRBJ2-1	.	CASSQEGRGFYNEQFF	TGCGCCAGCAGCCAAGAGGGGCGGGGGTTCTACAATGAGCAGTTCTTC
TRBV2	.	TRBJ1-5	.	CASSVNPGEPQHF	TGTGCCAGCAGTGTAAATCCGGGGGAACCCCAGCATTTT
TRBV5-1	.	TRBJ1-2	.	CASSFGGTNYGYTF	TGCGCCAGCAGCTTCGGAGGTACTAACTATGGCTACACCTTC
TRBV29-1	.	TRBJ2-7	.	CSVAPGRGAYEQYF	TGCAGCGTTGCTCCTGGCAGGGGGGCCTACGAGCAGTACTTC